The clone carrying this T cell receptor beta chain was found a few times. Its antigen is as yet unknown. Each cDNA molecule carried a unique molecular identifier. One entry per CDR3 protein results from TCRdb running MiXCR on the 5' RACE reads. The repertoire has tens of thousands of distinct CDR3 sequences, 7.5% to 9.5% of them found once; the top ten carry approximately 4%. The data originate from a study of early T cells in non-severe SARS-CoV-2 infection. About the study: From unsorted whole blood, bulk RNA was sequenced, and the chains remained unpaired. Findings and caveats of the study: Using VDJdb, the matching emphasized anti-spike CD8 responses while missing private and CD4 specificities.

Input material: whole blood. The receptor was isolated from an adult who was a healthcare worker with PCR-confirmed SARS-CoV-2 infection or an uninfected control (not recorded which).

The CDR3 loop is CASSPGLAGGASYEQYF. The CDR3 nucleotides read TGTGCCAGCAGCCCGGGACTAGCGGGGGGAGCGTCCTACGAGCAGTACTTC. The chain joins TRBV6-6 to TRBJ2-7, with 15 bases matching TRBD2. The V segment lost 6 bases and the J segment 1 base; nucleotides outside the gene matches: 7. This CDR3 is 17 amino acids long. The V gene's germline CDR1 is MNHNY and CDR2 SVGAGI (reference sequence).